This is a list of T cell receptor beta chains from one sample in a study of OX40 agonist ivuxolimab in advanced cancers. The method was immunoSEQ multiplex PCR; TCRdb's version includes in-frame clones alone and lacks a portion of them. The table shows around 91,000 clones, with 89% occurring only once. The specimen comprised CD4+ or CD8+ T cells sorted from blood, sampled in a trial of the OX40 agonist ivuxolimab. These receptors all stem from an adult with an advanced solid tumor such as melanoma, head and neck, liver or kidney cancer. Both conserved end residues are part of each CDR3. A D gene is named only where the DNA matches it firmly. Size values are once, few and many counts, or a class for expanded clones, and some rows have none.

>TRBV4-3|.|TRBJ2-7|TRBD1
TGCGCCAGCAGCCGTCGCTTAGGGACAGAATTCTACGAGCAGTACTTC
CASSRRLGTEFYEQYF
>TRBV4-2|.|TRBJ2-1|.
TGTGCCAGCAGCCTTCCTACTATTCCGAGCGAATACAATGAGCAGTTCTTC
CASSLPTIPSEYNEQFF
>TRBV7-2|.|TRBJ1-1|.
TGTGCCAGCAGCTTCGGGGGCCGGAACACTGAAGCTTTCTTT
CASSFGGRNTEAFF
>TRBV15|.|TRBJ2-1|.
TGTGCCACCAGCGGCTCAGGTGTAATAAAGTTCTTC
CATSGSGVIKFF
>TRBV27|.|TRBJ1-1|.
TGTGCCAGCAGTTTTGGCGCAGGCTGGGACACTGAAGCTTTCTTT
CASSFGAGWDTEAFF
>TRBV5-6|.|TRBJ1-6|TRBD1
TGTGCCAGCAGCTTGGGACAGGGACGGACACCCCTCCACTTT
CASSLGQGRTPLHF
>TRBV7-9|.|TRBJ1-3|TRBD1
TGTGCCAGCAGCCTGGGACAGCTGACCTCTGGAAACACCATATATTTT
CASSLGQLTSGNTIYF
>TRBV9|few|TRBJ1-5|TRBD1
TGTGCCAGCAGCGTAGGGACAGGGAGCAATCAGCCCCAGCATTTT
CASSVGTGSNQPQHF
>TRBV18|.|TRBJ1-6|.
TGTGCCAGCTCACCTTGGTCGAGCTCCTATAATTCACCCCTCCACTTT
CASSPWSSSYNSPLHF
>TRBV2|once|TRBJ2-2|TRBD2
TGTGCCAGCAGCGGGACTAACCCATCACCCGGGGAGCTGTTTTTT
CASSGTNPSPGELFF
>TRBV5-4|.|TRBJ1-5|TRBD1
TGTGCCAGCAGCTGGGGAGGGGGCCAGGGGCAGCCCCAGCATTTT
CASSWGGGQGQPQHF
>TRBV19|.|TRBJ2-5|.
TGTGCCAGTAGTATAGGACCAACCCAAGAGACCCAGTACTTC
CASSIGPTQETQYF
>TRBV7-2|.|TRBJ2-7|TRBD2
TGTGCCAGCAGCTTAGATCGAGCTACTAGCGGGACTTCCTATTTC
CASSLDRATSGTSYF
>TRBV6-5|.|TRBJ2-3|TRBD2
TGTGCCAGCAGTTACACTAGCGGGGGGGGGACAGATACGCAGTATTTT
CASSYTSGGGTDTQYF
>TRBV14|.|TRBJ2-7|TRBD2
TGTGCCAGCAGCCGAAGGCAGCGGGAGGGGTCGAGGGACGAGCAGTACTTC
CASSRRQREGSRDEQYF
>TRBV5-1|.|TRBJ2-7|.
TGCGCCAGCTTTGACACAGTAACCCACGAGCAGTACTTC
CASFDTVTHEQYF
>TRBV7-2|.|TRBJ2-1|TRBD1
TGTGCCAGCAGCTTATCAGGACAGGGACTTGGCTATGAGCAGTTCTTC
CASSLSGQGLGYEQFF
>TRBV7-2|.|TRBJ1-2|.
TGTGCCAGCAGCTTAGTTCAGGGAACCAAGGGCAGCTACACCTTC
CASSLVQGTKGSYTF
>TRBV10-3|.|TRBJ1-2|.
TGTGCCATCAGTGAGATTGGGGAGGAGGGCGGCTACACCTTC
CAISEIGEEGGYTF
>TRBV19|.|TRBJ2-3|.
TGTGCCAGTACCCCGGACTACACAGATACGCAGTATTTT
CASTPDYTDTQYF
>TRBV13|.|TRBJ2-2|.
TGTGCCAGCAGCTTCGCCCCGCGGGGCTACACCGGGGAGCTGTTTTTT
CASSFAPRGYTGELFF
>TRBV25-1|.|TRBJ1-2|.
TGTGCCAGCAGTACCAGTAGCTGGTATGGGAACTATGGCTACACCTTC
CASSTSSWYGNYGYTF
>TRBV7-9|once|TRBJ1-4|TRBD1
TGTGCCAGCAGCTACCGAGGACAGGGCACTAATGAAAAACTGTTTTTT
CASSYRGQGTNEKLFF
>TRBV2|few|TRBJ1-1|.
TGTGCCAGCAGTGTTTGGGGGCACCTAGACCAAGCTTTCTTT
CASSVWGHLDQAFF
>TRBV2|.|TRBJ2-2|.
TGTGCCAGGGGACAATCCGGAATGAACACCGGGGAGCTGTTTTTT
CARGQSGMNTGELFF
>TRBV18|once|TRBJ2-7|TRBD2
TGTGCCAGCTCATCACAACGGGCTAGCGGGAAATACGAGCAGTACTTC
CASSSQRASGKYEQYF
>TRBV9|.|TRBJ1-3|.
TGTGCCAGCAGCTCACGGACGGCCGTCTCTGGAAACACCATATATTTT
CASSSRTAVSGNTIYF
>TRBV4-1|.|TRBJ2-7|TRBD2
TGCGCCAGCAGCCAAGATCGTGGGCGGGAGGGCTCCTACGAGCAGTACTTC
CASSQDRGREGSYEQYF
>TRBV19|.|TRBJ2-3|.
TGTGCCACAGCGACCGGGACACGCACAGATACGCAGTATTTT
CATATGTRTDTQYF
>TRBV6-1|.|TRBJ1-4|.
TGTGCCAGCACGAGGGGCAGGGGAGGTGAAAAACTGTTTTTT
CASTRGRGGEKLFF
>TRBV4-1|.|TRBJ1-2|.
TGCGCCAGCAGCCAAGATCGGCAGTATGGCTACACCTTC
CASSQDRQYGYTF
>TRBV5-8|.|TRBJ1-4|.
TGTGCCAGCAGCGGAAGAATGGACATCGGTGAAAAACTGTTTTTT
CASSGRMDIGEKLFF
>TRBV7-9|.|TRBJ2-1|.
TGTGCCAGCAGCTCCCCCAAGGAGAGCGGACACTACAATGAGCAGTTCTTC
CASSSPKESGHYNEQFF
>TRBV5-4|few|TRBJ2-1|TRBD2
TGTGCCAGCAGGGCGGGACTAGCGGATACCTACAATGAGCAGTTCTTC
CASRAGLADTYNEQFF
>TRBV4-1|.|TRBJ1-1|.
TGCGCCAGCAGCCAAGATGGGGGGGGCGGACTGATCGTCACTGAAGCTTTCTTT
CASSQDGGGGLIVTEAFF
>TRBV5-1|.|TRBJ1-4|.
TGCGCCAGCAGCTTGAGGCCCGTTGGCAGTAATGAAAAACTGTTTTTT
CASSLRPVGSNEKLFF
>TRBV15|.|TRBJ2-2|.
TGTGCCACCAGCAGAGGCGGACTCTCCGTTGCCGGGGAGCTGTTTTTT
CATSRGGLSVAGELFF
>TRBV6-5|.|TRBJ1-5|.
TGTGCCAGCAGCCGGGCCGACAATCAGCCCCAGCATTTT
CASSRADNQPQHF
>TRBV27|.|TRBJ1-1|.
TGTGCCAGCAGTTTATTGGGGGCACCAAACACTGAAGCTTTCTTT
CASSLLGAPNTEAFF
>TRBV27|.|TRBJ2-1|.
TGTGCCAGCAGTTTATTTGCCCGGGGTGGGTTCGGCTACAATGAGCAGTTCTTC
CASSLFARGGFGYNEQFF
>TRBV5-1|.|TRBJ1-5|.
TGCGCCAGCAGCCCCGGAACAGGGAGCAGTCAGCCCCAGCATTTT
CASSPGTGSSQPQHF
>TRBV4-1|.|TRBJ1-2|.
TGCGCCAGCAGCCTCGGACCAAACAACTATGGCTACACCTTC
CASSLGPNNYGYTF
>TRBV21-1|.|TRBJ1-5|.
TGTGCCAGACCGCTCAAGGCGGATCAGCCCCAGCATTTT
CARPLKADQPQHF
>TRBV9|.|TRBJ1-2|.
TGTGCCAGCAGCCATACCAGGGAGGGGGGCTACACCTTC
CASSHTREGGYTF
>TRBV2|.|TRBJ2-2|.
TGTGCCAGCAGTTTCGATGGGGGGATGAACACCGGGGAGCTGTTTTTT
CASSFDGGMNTGELFF
>TRBV7-2|.|TRBJ2-7|TRBD1
TGTGCCAGCAGCTTGGGACAGGGGGCCTACGAGCAGTACTTC
CASSLGQGAYEQYF
>TRBV9|.|TRBJ1-5|.
TGTGCCAGTGGATTGAGCAATCAGCCCCAGCATTTT
CASGLSNQPQHF
>TRBV2|.|TRBJ1-5|TRBD1
TGTGCCAGCAGTGGACAGGGGGGGGATCAGCCCCAGCATTTT
CASSGQGGDQPQHF